This T cell receptor beta chain is drawn from a study of regulatory and conventional T cells in RAG deficiency. TCRdb keeps only in-frame clones here, not all; method: immunoSEQ multiplex PCR. The sample consists of around 37,000 clones, approximately 91% of them appearing once. The CDR3 length is 17 residues. Trimming stripped 3 bases from V and 3 bases from J, with 15 bases between. Germline assignment: CDR1 SEHNR and CDR2 FQNEAQ (reference sequence). General observations from the study: Shannon entropy fell and Simpson indices rose in RAG-deficient patients. Shorter CDR3s in all patient subsets; >85% Treg-Tconv overlap in Omenn. Treg unique TCR beta sequences were approximately 96-fold fewer in Omenn syndrome and CID/AS patients than controls.

This clone was picked up a small number of times. Its target is unknown. This same sample was also taken into another study, of regulatory T cells. That study reports: The primer mix had 52 TRBV and 13 TRBJ primers.

The TCR originated in a human donor in good health. The chain is built from TRBV7-9 and TRBJ1-6; no clear D. Source material: CD8+ T cells sorted from blood. The chain's CDR3 is CASSFFEAPRYNSPLHF. In nucleotides, the CDR3 is TGTGCCAGCAGCTTCTTCGAAGCGCCTCGCTATAATTCACCCCTCCACTTT.